These T cell receptor beta chains were read from a single sample in a study of T-cell reconstitution after alpha-beta-depleted transplantation in children. In TCRdb, the PCR reads were re-called with MiXCR into one record per CDR3 protein. The profile covers about 340,000 distinct CDR3 sequences, with around 15% appearing a single time and around 38% taken by the ten largest. The sample in question was PBMCs, mostly from graft donor cells, obtained 360 days after TCRalphabeta/CD19-depleted stem cell transplant. All receptors derive from a male patient between 2 and 15 years old who had a stem cell transplant for acute lymphoblastic leukemia, so the T cells may come from the graft donor. CDR3s include the opening cysteine and the closing phenylalanine or tryptophan. The D gene is left open where the match is weak. Not every row has a clone size; where given, it reads once, few, many or a size class.

CASSSSTSIETQYF	TGCGCCAGCAGTTCCTCTACCTCGATTGAGACCCAGTACTTC	14	-	TRBV10-1	TRBJ2-5	few
CSARDSQAGDYNEQFF	TGCAGTGCTAGAGATAGTCAAGCGGGAGACTACAATGAGCAGTTCTTC	16	TRBD2	TRBV20-1	TRBJ2-1	-
CASSLNVGGMGTGELFF	TGCGCCAGCAGCCTCAACGTAGGGGGGATGGGCACCGGGGAGCTGTTTTTT	17	-	TRBV4-3	TRBJ2-2	few
CAEGADRGTQYF	TGTGCGGAAGGGGCGGACAGGGGGACCCAGTACTTC	12	TRBD1	TRBV28	TRBJ2-5	-
CASSLFRLAVNTGELFF	TGTGCCAGCAGCTTATTTCGTCTAGCGGTCAACACCGGGGAGCTGTTTTTT	17	TRBD2	TRBV11-2	TRBJ2-2	few
CASKWGVQAAAFF	TGTGCCAGCAAATGGGGAGTACAGGCTGCGGCTTTCTTT	13	-	TRBV4-2	TRBJ1-1	many
CASSPSIQGFGETQYF	TGTGCCAGCAGCCCCTCCATTCAGGGATTCGGAGAGACCCAGTACTTC	16	-	TRBV7-6	TRBJ2-5	-
CASNRGGIGTEAFF	TGTGCCAGCAATCGGGGTGGGATCGGCACTGAAGCTTTCTTT	14	-	TRBV6-5	TRBJ1-1	-
CSVELGASAYNEQFF	TGCAGCGTTGAACTAGGGGCCAGCGCCTACAATGAGCAGTTCTTC	15	-	TRBV29-1	TRBJ2-1	-
CASSFAAQNTEAFF	TGCGCCAGCAGCTTCGCAGCCCAAAACACTGAAGCTTTCTTT	14	-	TRBV5-1	TRBJ1-1	-
CASSFQVGNTDTQYF	TGTGCCAGCAGTTTTCAAGTGGGGAACACAGATACGCAGTATTTT	15	-	TRBV27	TRBJ2-3	few
CASSVRGTHTEAFF	TGTGCCAGCAGCGTCAGGGGGACCCACACTGAAGCTTTCTTT	14	-	TRBV21-1	TRBJ1-1	few
CASSVGGGTTDTQYF	TGTGCCAGCAGCGTAGGGGGAGGGACCACAGATACGCAGTATTTT	15	TRBD2	TRBV9	TRBJ2-3	-
CASSLSRGASGMDEQFF	TGTGCCAGCAGTCTTAGCCGGGGGGCTAGCGGGATGGATGAGCAGTTCTTC	17	TRBD2	TRBV3-1	TRBJ2-1	-
CASSSRESVQETQYF	TGTGCCAGCAGTTCCCGGGAGTCCGTCCAAGAGACCCAGTACTTC	15	-	TRBV28	TRBJ2-5	-
CASKVEPGGELFF	TGCGCCAGCAAGGTGGAGCCGGGCGGGGAGCTGTTTTTT	13	-	TRBV10-2	TRBJ2-2	few
CASSLGTGITYEQYF	TGCGCCAGCAGCTTGGGGACAGGTATCACCTACGAGCAGTACTTC	15	TRBD1	TRBV5-1	TRBJ2-7	-
CAISEALKKVYEQYF	TGTGCCATCAGTGAGGCCCTAAAGAAGGTCTACGAGCAGTACTTC	15	-	TRBV10-3	TRBJ2-7	-
CASSVDSLYEQYF	TGTGCCAGCAGCGTAGATTCCCTATACGAGCAGTACTTC	13	-	TRBV9	TRBJ2-7	few
CASSLESAGGLYEQYF	TGTGCCAGCAGTTTAGAGTCCGCGGGAGGGCTCTACGAGCAGTACTTC	16	TRBD2	TRBV12-3/TRBV12-4	TRBJ2-7	few